A single T cell receptor beta chain is shown here with its context. These data are taken from a study of T cells after yellow fever vaccination. Whole-study results and caveats: Weaker, the secondary response had a peak occurring faster, on day 5 versus 15. Bulk-population clonotypes that are abundant could appear as contaminants in FACS-sorted repertoires. Primary-vaccination clones mostly resurfaced post-booster (roughly 97% CD4, under 90% CD8).

Making TCR cDNA involved 5'RACE template switching, which added UMIs and a universal primer site. TCRdb re-derived calls from the 5' RACE reads in MiXCR, one entry per CDR3 protein. The sample includes about 96,000 distinct CDR3 sequences, about 8.8% seen only once; the top ten take 16%. Germline V gene lookup returns CDR1 SGHRS and CDR2 YFSETQ. Trimming took off 2 bases at V and 0 bases at J, with 14 bases between the two ends. The CDR3 runs 16 residues. Sample: CD8+ T cells not binding an NS4B(214-222) dextramer, sorted from PBMCs, taken roughly 15 days after the first yellow fever vaccination. The sequence came from a young man who received the YFV17D yellow fever vaccine. The chain uses TRBV5-1 and TRBJ1-2; D remains ambiguous. The CDR3 coding sequence is TGCGCCAGCAGCTTTGCCCAGCGGGGAGCTAACTATGGCTACACCTTC. This codes for CASSFAQRGANYGYTF.